The next 8 T cell receptor beta chains were all read from a single sample in a study of T cells in Graves' hyperthyroidism and ophthalmopathy. TCR beta CDR3 regions were amplified from RNA transcripts. First-round RT-PCR with HTBI primers amplified the TCR CDR3 region. From the multiplex PCR reads, TCRdb called clonotypes with MiXCR, one entry per CDR3 protein. The data contain about 740,000 distinct CDR3 sequences, 11% to 15% of them seen just once; the ten biggest clones take up roughly 10%. Source material: blood. The origin of the receptors is a woman aged 18-29 years with Graves' hyperthyroidism.

This clonotype was seen at least ten times. The chain uses TRBV11-2 and TRBJ2-1; D is possibly TRBD2 (7 bases). The CDR3 runs 18 residues. Trimming removed 6 bases from V and 0 bases from J, with 21 bases in between. Germline CDR1 reads SGHAT; CDR2 reads FQNNGV. The CDR3 reads CASRLPGGGRSSYNEQFF. The CDR3 region has the DNA TGTGCCAGCAGGCTCCCCGGCGGGGGCAGAAGCTCCTACAATGAGCAGTTCTTC.

The V gene is TRBV12-3 or TRBV12-4, the J gene TRBJ2-5, with D maybe TRBD1 (6 bases). This CDR3 has 14 residues. Trimming took 3 bases from V and 5 from J, leaving 13 bases between them. The CDR3 coding sequence is TGTGCCAGCAGTTTCGAGGACAGAAGGGAGACCCAGTACTTC. This codes for CASSFEDRRETQYF.

This clonotype was observed many times. CDR3 sequence (DNA): TGCAGTGCTAGCGGGAGGGCCAAAATTAATGAGCAGTTCTTC. Its translation is CSASGRAKINEQFF. This sequence joins TRBV20-1 and TRBJ2-1, with 8 bases identical to TRBD2. The germline CDR1 and CDR2 sequences are DFQATT and SNEGSKA (reference sequence). Trimming took 3 bases from V and 7 from J; bases not matched to a gene: 8. The CDR3 extends over 14 amino acids.

This clonotype has a handful of counts. The chain couples TRBV30 to TRBJ2-1; 7 bases are shared with TRBD1. This CDR3 contains 16 residues. V trimming: 1 base; J trimming: 0 bases; junction bases outside the gene matches: 6. Germline lookup yields CDR1 GTSNPN and CDR2 SVGIG (reference sequence). CDR3 protein: CAWSAGTVSSYNEQFF. CDR3 coding DNA: TGTGCCTGGAGTGCAGGGACAGTTAGCTCCTACAATGAGCAGTTCTTC.

The sample holds many counts of this clonotype. The J gene is TRBJ1-1, the V gene TRBV25-1, with 8 bases that match TRBD1. The germline gives CDR1 MGHDK, CDR2 SYGVNS. This CDR3 region has 14 residues. V gave up 4 bases and J gave up 2 bases; unmatched junction bases: 3. CDR3 protein: CASSGDRPNTEAFF. The CDR3, as DNA: TGTGCCAGCAGTGGGGACAGGCCTAACACTGAAGCTTTCTTT.

The table lists this clonotype with a few counts. The V call is TRBV2, the J call TRBJ2-1; TRBD2 agrees at 12 bases. Germline CDR1 SNHLY, CDR2 FYNNEI. The junction had 7 bases not matched to a gene; V was cut back by 6 bases and J by 10 bases. The CDR3 runs 14 residues. The CDR3 spells CASRSTSGSWEQFF. The CDR3 nucleotides read TGTGCCAGCAGGTCGACTAGCGGGAGCTGGGAGCAGTTCTTC.

This chain links TRBV13 with TRBJ2-2, with TRBD2 identical over 7 bases. From germline, CDR1 is PRHDT and CDR2 FYEKMQ (reference sequence). V gave up 4 bases and J gave up 5 bases; unmatched junction bases: 10. The CDR3 contains 16 residues. This CDR3 is CASSSLAGSRTGELFF. In nucleotides, the CDR3 is TGTGCCAGCAGCTCTTTAGCGGGTTCAAGAACCGGGGAGCTGTTTTTT.

This clonotype was found many times. The chain couples TRBV18 to TRBJ1-3; 7 bases align to TRBD1. Germline loops: CDR1 KGHSH, CDR2 LQKENI. CDR3 length equals 15 residues. Trimming removed 5 bases from V and 0 bases from J; junction bases left unmatched: 4. This chain's CDR3 is CASSNRGDSGNTIYF. The DNA for the CDR3 is TGTGCCAGCTCAAACAGGGGTGACTCTGGAAACACCATATATTTT. Variable domain in full (rest from reference TRBV18 and TRBJ1-3): NAGVMQNPRHLVRRRGQEARLRCSPMKGHSHVYWYRQLPEEGLKFMVYLQKENIIDESGMPKERFSAEFPKEGPSILRIQQVVRGDSAAYFCASSNRGDSGNTIYFGEGSWLTVV.